This T cell receptor beta chain comes out of a study of cytomegalovirus exposure and HLA in healthy donors. General study points: Fewer N-insertions than the roughly 700-donor mean were reportedly shown by an Asian-associated ancestry cluster in a later analysis. Near-uniform donor sequencing depth was presumed by presence/absence analyses. From TCR beta sequences, most subjects' HLA-A and HLA-B alleles were reportedly predicted accurately. The likely explanation for a cluster of highly shared sequence variants was sequencing artifact.

With respect to this clone: Antigen specificity is unknown.

Amplification used 60 Vbeta primers and 13 Jbeta primers. Libraries were prepared by immunoSEQ multiplex PCR; TCRdb keeps only in-frame clonotypes and omits some of them. The sample includes roughly 230,000 clones, about 85% of them seen just once. The clonotype was recovered from a girl aged 2-10 years in good health and CMV-seronegative. Sequencing input: PBMCs.

In DNA, the CDR3 is TGTGCCAGCAGTTTATATCGCGCAGGGGGAGGTCAGCCCCAGCATTTT. The encoded protein is CASSLYRAGGGQPQHF. The rearrangement links TRBV28 to TRBJ1-5; 7 positions agree with TRBD1. The V gene's germline CDR1 is MDHEN and CDR2 SYDVKM. This CDR3 is built from 16 residues. The V and J ends lost 1 base and 6 bases, in that order; junction bases with no gene match: 9. Using reference TRBV28 and TRBJ1-5 for the parts outside the CDR3, the full variable domain is DVKVTQSSRYLVKRTGEKVFLECVQDMDHENMFWYRQDPGLGLRLIYFSYDVKMKEKGDIPEGYSVSREKKERFSLILESASTNQTSMYLCASSLYRAGGGQPQHFGDGTRLSIL.